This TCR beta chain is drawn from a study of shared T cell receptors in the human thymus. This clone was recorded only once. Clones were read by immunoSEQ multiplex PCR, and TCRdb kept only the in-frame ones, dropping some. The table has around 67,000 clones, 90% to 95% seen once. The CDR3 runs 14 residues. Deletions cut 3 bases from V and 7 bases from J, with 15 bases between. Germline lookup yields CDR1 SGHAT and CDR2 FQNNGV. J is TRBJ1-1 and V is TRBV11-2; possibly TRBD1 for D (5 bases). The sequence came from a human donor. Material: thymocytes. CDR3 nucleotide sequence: TGTGCCAGCAGCTTCCAGACAGCGCCTTATGAAGCTTTCTTT. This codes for CASSFQTAPYEAFF.